One sample yielded the 27 T cell receptor beta chains listed below, sequenced in a study of shared clonotypes between healthy human individuals. Profiling relied on immunoSEQ multiplex PCR, and the TCRdb table lists in-frame clones only, not all of them. The table records 2,500,000 or so clones, just over 90% of them present only once. Source material: naive CD4+ T cells sorted from blood. The subset here: CD45RA+ positively selected. The receptors derive from a man between 18 and 35 years old in good health.

This sequence joins TRBV7-9 and TRBJ2-7, with 9 nucleotides matching TRBD2. The CDR3 covers 14 residues. Looked up from germline, CDR1 is SEHNR and CDR2 is FQNEAQ (reference sequence). V dropped 10 bases and J dropped 0; count of bases not matched to a gene: 7. This CDR3 reads CATVTSGPSYEQYF. CDR3 in DNA: TGTGCCACCGTAACTAGCGGGCCCTCCTACGAGCAGTACTTC.

V and J are TRBV7-9 and TRBJ2-7; 7 nucleotides agree with TRBD1. CDR3 size: 15 residues. J was trimmed by 2 bases and V by 5 bases; bases with no gene match: 9. Germline V lookup: CDR1 SEHNR, CDR2 FQNEAQ (reference sequence). CDR3: CASSQSEGAAYEQYF. The CDR3 nucleotides read TGTGCCAGCAGCCAATCCGAGGGGGCTGCCTACGAGCAGTACTTC.

This chain connects TRBV7-9 to TRBJ1-5; a weak D match, TRBD1 (6 bases). The germline V gene encodes CDR1 SEHNR and CDR2 FQNEAQ (reference sequence). This CDR3 spans 14 amino acids. Trimming took off 8 bases at V and 6 bases at J, with 17 bases between the two ends. The CDR3 DNA sequence: TGTGCCAGCCCCTACGGGGGGCTGGGTCAGCCCCAGCATTTT. This codes for CASPYGGLGQPQHF.

V gene TRBV29-1 combines with J gene TRBJ1-2, with D possibly TRBD1 on 6 matching bases. V lost 2 bases to trimming and J lost 2 bases, with 12 bases between them. CDR3 size: 14 residues. Per the germline V gene, CDR1 is SQVTM and CDR2 is ANQGSEA. The CDR3 is CSVETDRGNYGYTF. The CDR3 DNA reads as TGCAGCGTTGAAACGGACAGAGGGAACTATGGCTACACCTTC.

The V and J genes are TRBV2 and TRBJ2-1; the D is unclear. Looked up from germline, CDR1 is SNHLY and CDR2 is FYNNEI. This CDR3 region has 15 residues. The germline V and J ends were trimmed by 5 bases and 2 bases, with 13 bases remaining between them. The CDR3 protein is CASSRSLSTYNEQFF. The DNA of the CDR3 is TGTGCCAGCAGTCGGTCGCTGAGTACCTACAATGAGCAGTTCTTC.

The rearrangement joins TRBV4-1 to TRBJ2-1; TRBD2 aligns across 11 bases. V was pared by 0 bases and J by 4 bases, with 8 bases of the junction left unmatched. This CDR3 spans 18 amino acids. In germline, CDR1 is MGHRA, CDR2 YSYEKL. The chain's CDR3 is CASSQDRVAGGRYNEQFF. CDR3 nucleotides: TGCGCCAGCAGCCAAGATCGGGTAGCGGGGGGGCGGTACAATGAGCAGTTCTTC.

J is TRBJ1-5 and V is TRBV10-3; possible D gene TRBD1, 6 bases. Trimming took off 3 bases at V and 7 bases at J, with 13 bases between the two ends. Germline CDR1 is ENHRY and CDR2 is SYGVKD. This CDR3 comprises 14 residues. CDR3 region: CAISEYRDGQPQHF. The DNA for the CDR3 is TGTGCCATCAGTGAATACAGGGATGGACAGCCCCAGCATTTT.

This clone was found a few times. J is TRBJ2-7 and V is TRBV6-1, with D possibly matching TRBD1 (6 bases). Germline CDR1 MNHNS, CDR2 SASEGT. CDR3 length equals 14 residues. V lost 1 base and J 5 bases, leaving 12 bases between the germline ends. CDR3 nucleotides: TGTGCCAGCAGTGAAGGAGGGGGTCGGGACGAGCAGTACTTC. Translated: CASSEGGGRDEQYF.

The rearrangement links TRBV10-2 to TRBJ2-3, with 9 bases that match TRBD2. V trimming: 7 bases; J trimming: 6 bases; junction bases outside the gene matches: 14. Germline V CDR1 and CDR2: WSHSY, SAAADI. This CDR3 is 16 amino acids long. In nucleotides, the CDR3 is TGCGCCAGCAATAATATCCTAGCGGGGCCTGGGGATACGCAGTATTTT. It is translated as CASNNILAGPGDTQYF.

This chain connects TRBV19 to TRBJ1-5, with D possibly TRBD1 on 5 matching bases. Deletions cut 0 bases from V and 6 bases from J, with 15 bases between. The CDR3 runs 16 residues. The germline V gene has CDR1 LNHDA and CDR2 SQIVND (reference sequence). Here the CDR3 reads CASSIDGQGGGQPQHF. CDR3 DNA sequence: TGTGCCAGTAGTATAGATGGGCAGGGAGGCGGTCAGCCCCAGCATTTT.

CDR3 DNA: TGTGCCAGCAGCTTAGGATCGCGGCAGCACTATGCAACTAATGAAAAACTGTTTTTT. The encoded protein is CASSLGSRQHYATNEKLFF. The chain combines TRBV7-9 with TRBJ1-4; D is ambiguous. Germline V lookup: CDR1 SEHNR, CDR2 FQNEAQ (reference sequence). The length of the CDR3 is 19 residues. The V and J ends lost 1 base and 0 bases respectively, with 18 bases between them.

This clone was seen a single time. J is TRBJ1-2 and V is TRBV28, with TRBD1 matching 9 bases. The CDR3 runs 15 residues. The trim removed 6 bases at V and 4 bases at J, leaving 9 bases unmatched. Germline V gene lookup returns CDR1 MDHEN and CDR2 SYDVKM. The CDR3 region has the DNA TGTGCCAGCAGCTATACAGGGGGCCGCCTCTATGGCTACACCTTC. Its translation: CASSYTGGRLYGYTF.

As regards this clone: The identical CDR3 is also encoded by other nucleotide sequences in the sample. CDR3 bases: TGTGCCAGCAGCCCGGGGACAGTGAACACTGAAGCTTTCTTT. It encodes CASSPGTVNTEAFF. This chain connects TRBV7-2 to TRBJ1-1, with 7 positions matching TRBD1. There are 14 residues in the CDR3. J lost 0 bases, V lost 5 bases, and 3 bases had no gene match. Germline lookup yields CDR1 SGHTA and CDR2 FQGNSA.

The chain employs TRBV11-2 and TRBJ1-2; D may be TRBD1 (5 bases). CDR1 is SGHAT and CDR2 is FQNNGV in the germline V gene. The CDR3 sequence is 17 residues long. Trimming took 2 bases from V and 2 from J, leaving 18 bases between them. The DNA of the CDR3 is TGTGCCAGCAGCTTAAGCGGGGGAGTCCTTTTCAACTATGGCTACACCTTC. It encodes CASSLSGGVLFNYGYTF.

V is TRBV19 and J is TRBJ1-1; a weak D match, TRBD1 (5 bases). The CDR3 length is 16 residues. The V end was cut by 0 bases, the J end by 6 bases, with 17 bases between. CDR1 and CDR2 (germline): LNHDA, SQIVND (reference sequence). CDR3 loop: CASSIDRVGVSPEAFF. The CDR3, as DNA: TGTGCCAGTAGTATAGATCGTGTAGGGGTTAGCCCTGAAGCTTTCTTT.

This chain joins TRBV2 and TRBJ1-4; D gene ambiguous. Germline V CDR1 and CDR2: SNHLY, FYNNEI. This CDR3 contains 13 residues. Trimming shortened V by 4 bases and J by 2 bases, and 5 bases separated the two germline ends. CDR3 region: CASSVHTNEKLFF. The CDR3 DNA follows: TGTGCCAGCAGTGTGCATACTAATGAAAAACTGTTTTTT.

The chain combines TRBV6-5 with TRBJ2-2, with D hard to call. This CDR3 has 15 residues. The germline V and J ends were trimmed by 0 bases and 4 bases, with 9 bases remaining between them. CDR1 and CDR2 (germline): MNHEY, SVGAGI. CDR3 in amino acids: CASSYSNMGTGELFF. The DNA for the CDR3 is TGTGCCAGCAGTTACTCGAACATGGGCACCGGGGAGCTGTTTTTT.

The rearrangement joins TRBV10-3 to TRBJ2-7, with 7 bases matching TRBD2. This CDR3 is built from 14 residues. CDR1 and CDR2 (germline): ENHRY, SYGVKD. V lost 6 bases, J lost 0 bases, and 5 bases stayed unmatched. The CDR3 loop is CAIRDTGGSYEQYF. Here the CDR3 DNA reads TGTGCCATCAGAGACACGGGAGGCTCCTACGAGCAGTACTTC.

Worth noting for this clone: Other DNA sequences in the sample encode the same CDR3. This chain links TRBV7-9 with TRBJ1-1, with D tentatively TRBD1 (6 bases). Trimming left V 5 bases short and J 0 bases short, with 10 bases between. The CDR3 runs to 14 residues. Germline values: CDR1 SEHNR, CDR2 FQNEAQ (reference sequence). CDR3 residues: CASSPGHLNTEAFF. CDR3 DNA sequence: TGTGCCAGCAGCCCGGGACATTTGAACACTGAAGCTTTCTTT.

This rearrangement joins TRBV25-1 to TRBJ1-5; a weak D match, TRBD1 (5 bases). The CDR3 runs to 15 residues. V was pared by 8 bases and J by 4 bases, with 18 bases between. Per germline, CDR1 MGHDK and CDR2 SYGVNS. The CDR3 nucleotides read TGTGCCAGCGGAAAATCAGGGCCCGGAAATCAGCCCCAGCATTTT. This translates into CASGKSGPGNQPQHF.

This clone was seen only once. This CDR3 reads CASSRSSNEKLFF. The DNA for the CDR3 is TGTGCCAGTAGTCGTTCCTCTAATGAAAAACTGTTTTTT. J is TRBJ1-4 and V is TRBV19; D not certain. Trimming took off 5 bases at V and 3 bases at J, with 7 bases between the two ends. The CDR3 totals 13 residues. In germline, CDR1 is LNHDA, CDR2 SQIVND (reference sequence).

The chain recombines TRBV4-1 with TRBJ1-3; D remains unclear. Trimming removed 2 bases at V and 1 base at J, with 15 bases between. From germline, CDR1 is MGHRA and CDR2 YSYEKL. The length of the CDR3 is 17 residues. This CDR3 is CASSQPLDRTSGNTIYF. Here the CDR3 DNA reads TGCGCCAGCAGCCAACCTCTTGACCGGACGTCTGGAAACACCATATATTTT.

J is TRBJ2-5 and V is TRBV7-6; tentatively, D is TRBD1 (7 bases). The CDR3 has 15 amino acids. Trimming shortened V by 5 bases and J by 0 bases, and 13 bases separated the two germline ends. The germline V gene has CDR1 SGHVS and CDR2 FNYEAQ. The CDR3 region is CASSRGTDYQETQYF. CDR3 coding DNA: TGTGCCAGCAGCCGCGGGACAGATTACCAAGAGACCCAGTACTTC.

V usage is TRBV28 and J usage is TRBJ2-7; 12 bases are shared with TRBD2. Germline CDR1 reads MDHEN; CDR2 reads SYDVKM. After removal of 3 bases from V and 3 bases from J, the junction contained 3 bases not matched to a gene. This CDR3 has 15 residues. The CDR3 DNA follows: TGTGCCAGCAGTTTTACTAGCGGGGGGATCTACGAGCAGTACTTC. Its protein is CASSFTSGGIYEQYF.

The V and J genes are TRBV11-2 and TRBJ1-5; perhaps TRBD1 as D (5 bases). The CDR3 is made up of 15 amino acids. Germline loops: CDR1 SGHAT, CDR2 FQNNGV. V lost 1 base to trimming and J lost 2 bases, with 9 bases between them. The CDR3 sequence: CASSLGGRGNQPQHF. CDR3 DNA sequence: TGTGCCAGCAGCTTAGGGGGACGGGGCAATCAGCCCCAGCATTTT.

This chain joins TRBV5-6 and TRBJ2-3, with D perhaps TRBD2 (6 bases). The CDR3 extends over 15 amino acids. From germline, CDR1 is SGHDT and CDR2 YYEEEE. V was pared by 5 bases and J by 4 bases, with 17 bases between. CDR3 region: CASSAQLAVADTQYF. The DNA for the CDR3 is TGTGCCAGCAGTGCCCAACTAGCCGTTGCAGATACGCAGTATTTT.

This chain uses TRBV19 with TRBJ1-2; D is unresolved. The CDR3 runs to 15 residues. V was shortened by 1 base and J by 0 bases, with 9 bases between the two germline ends. Germline CDR1 reads LNHDA; CDR2 reads SQIVND (reference sequence). The CDR3 DNA follows: TGTGCCAGTAGTATAGGACCTGCTACTAACTATGGCTACACCTTC. Protein sequence: CASSIGPATNYGYTF.